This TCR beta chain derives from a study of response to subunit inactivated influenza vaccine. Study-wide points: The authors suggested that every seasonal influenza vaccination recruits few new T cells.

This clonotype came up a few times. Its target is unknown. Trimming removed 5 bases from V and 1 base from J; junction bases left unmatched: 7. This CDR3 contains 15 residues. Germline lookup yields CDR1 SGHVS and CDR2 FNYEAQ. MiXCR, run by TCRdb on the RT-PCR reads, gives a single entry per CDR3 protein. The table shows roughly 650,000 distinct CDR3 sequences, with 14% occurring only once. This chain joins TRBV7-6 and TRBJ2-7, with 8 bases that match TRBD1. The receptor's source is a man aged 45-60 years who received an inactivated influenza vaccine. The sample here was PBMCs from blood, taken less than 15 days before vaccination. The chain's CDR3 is CASSPGGAESYEQYF. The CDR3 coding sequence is TGTGCCAGCAGCCCAGGGGGCGCGGAATCCTACGAGCAGTACTTC. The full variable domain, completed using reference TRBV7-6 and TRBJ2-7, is GAGVSQSPRYKVTKRGQDVALRCDPISGHVSLYWYRQALGQGPEFLTYFNYEAQQDKSGLPNDRFSAERPEGSISTLTIQRTEQRDSAMYRCASSPGGAESYEQYFGPGTRLTVT.